Below are 2 T cell receptor beta chains sequenced from a single sample in a study of CD8 T cells in ankylosing spondylitis. The study's findings and limits: What seemed typical of ankylosing spondylitis blood was a TCR beta motif built from roughly eight highly homologous variants.

TCRdb fed the 5' RACE reads into MiXCR, producing one record per CDR3 protein. This sample has 700,000 to 850,000 distinct CDR3 sequences; around 11% occur once, and the top ten carry 0.51%. What these receptors recognize is not known. What was sequenced was blood, either unsorted or a sorted T cell fraction (not recorded which). These receptor sequences come from a male donor with ankylosing spondylitis.

The rearrangement joins TRBV6-1 to TRBJ2-5; a weak D match, TRBD1 (5 bases). This CDR3 is 14 amino acids long. Trimming removed 7 bases at V and 5 bases at J, with 17 bases between. Looked up from germline, CDR1 is MNHNS and CDR2 is SASEGT. CDR3: CASKLDNTAETQYF. The CDR3 DNA reads as TGTGCCAGCAAGCTGGACAACACGGCGGAGACCCAGTACTTC.

This clonotype was found a few times. The V and J genes are TRBV6-1 and TRBJ1-1, with TRBD1 matching over 8 bases. CDR3 size: 13 residues. V lost 6 bases and J lost 8; bases outside the gene matches: 8. The germline CDR1 and CDR2 sequences are MNHNS and SASEGT. The chain's CDR3 is CASSQFYRGEAFF. As DNA, the CDR3 is TGTGCCAGCAGCCAATTTTACAGGGGGGAAGCTTTCTTT.